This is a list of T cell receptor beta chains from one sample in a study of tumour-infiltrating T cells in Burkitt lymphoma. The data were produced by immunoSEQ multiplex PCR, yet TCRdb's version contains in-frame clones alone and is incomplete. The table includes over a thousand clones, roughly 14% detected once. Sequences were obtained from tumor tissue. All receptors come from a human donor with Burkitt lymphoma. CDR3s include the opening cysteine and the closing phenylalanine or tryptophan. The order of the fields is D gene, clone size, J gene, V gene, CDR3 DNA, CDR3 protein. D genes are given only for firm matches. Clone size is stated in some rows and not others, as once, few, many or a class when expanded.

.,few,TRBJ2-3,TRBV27,TGTGCCAGCAATAAGGGAAGCACAGATACGCAGTATTTT,CASNKGSTDTQYF
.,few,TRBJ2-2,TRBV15,TGTGCCACCAGCAGAGAGCGAATTACCGGGGAGCTGTTTTTT,CATSRERITGELFF
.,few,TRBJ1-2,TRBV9,TGTGCCAGCAGCTCCCGAGGTGGCTACACCTTC,CASSSRGGYTF
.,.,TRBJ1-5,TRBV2,TGTGCCAGCAAATTAGACAGCACACACATTAGCAATCAGCCCCAGCATTTT,CASKLDSTHISNQPQHF
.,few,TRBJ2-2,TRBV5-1,TGCGCCAGCAGCTTGTTCCCGGCGAACACCGGGGAGCTGTTTTTT,CASSLFPANTGELFF
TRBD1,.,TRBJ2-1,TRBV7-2,TGTGCCAGCAGCCGTCAGGGGGTAAGCTCCTACAATGAGCAGTTCTTC,CASSRQGVSSYNEQFF
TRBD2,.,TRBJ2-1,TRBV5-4,TGTGCCAGCAGCTTTAGACTAGCGGGAGGGGATGAGCAGTTCTTC,CASSFRLAGGDEQFF
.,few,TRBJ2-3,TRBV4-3,TGCGCCAGCAGCCAAGATCTAACAGAAAGCACAGATACGCAGTATTTT,CASSQDLTESTDTQYF
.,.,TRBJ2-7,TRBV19,TGTGCCAGTAGTATAGATCGAAGCTACGAGCAGTACTTC,CASSIDRSYEQYF
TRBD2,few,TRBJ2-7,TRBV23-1,TGCGCCAGCAGTCAGACTAGCGGGACGGATGCCTACGAGCAGTACTTC,CASSQTSGTDAYEQYF
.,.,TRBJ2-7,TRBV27,TGTGCCAGCAGTCAGGGCAGGGTCGAGCAGTACTTC,CASSQGRVEQYF
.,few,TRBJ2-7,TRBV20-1,TGCAGTGCTCGAAGACAAACCGAGCAGTACTTC,CSARRQTEQYF
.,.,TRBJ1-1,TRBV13,TGTGCCAGCTTAACGGGGGGGGCGCCGACTGAAGCTTTCTTT,CASLTGGAPTEAFF
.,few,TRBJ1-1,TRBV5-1,TGCGCCAGCAGCTTGCCAGTCCTTGGCCCAACCCAACCTGAAGCTTTCTTT,CASSLPVLGPTQPEAFF
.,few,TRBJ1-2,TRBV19,TGTGCCAGTAGTAGATCCGGGGCGCCCTATGGCTACACCTTC,CASSRSGAPYGYTF
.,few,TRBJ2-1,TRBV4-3,TGCGCCAGCAGCCAAGATAATCCGGGGTACAATGAGCAGTTCTTC,CASSQDNPGYNEQFF
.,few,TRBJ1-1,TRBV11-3,TGTGCCAGCAGTCCGGACAGTTACACTGAAGCTTTCTTT,CASSPDSYTEAFF
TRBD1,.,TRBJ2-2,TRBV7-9,TGTGCCAGCTCCCGGGGACAGTCTTCTGGGGAGCTGTTTTTT,CASSRGQSSGELFF
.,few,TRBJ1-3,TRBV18,TGTGCCAGCTCACCCCTCAATCGTGGCGATTCGGGAAACACCATATATTTT,CASSPLNRGDSGNTIYF
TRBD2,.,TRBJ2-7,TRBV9,TGTGCCAGCAGCGCAGGAACGGGGACTAGCGGTTCCTACGAGCAGTACTTC,CASSAGTGTSGSYEQYF
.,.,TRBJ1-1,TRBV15,TGTGCCACCAGCAGAGATAGTGTGGGCATCTTTGAAGCTTTCTTT,CATSRDSVGIFEAFF
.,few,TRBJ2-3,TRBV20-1,TGCAGTGCTAGGGAGGAGGATACGCAGTATTTT,CSAREEDTQYF
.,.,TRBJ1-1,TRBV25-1,TGTGCCAGCAGTGCTCGCACTGAAGCTTTCTTT,CASSARTEAFF
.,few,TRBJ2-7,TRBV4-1,TGCGCCAGCAGCCAAGAGGGGCGGGTCGGAGGCTACGAGCAGTACTTC,CASSQEGRVGGYEQYF
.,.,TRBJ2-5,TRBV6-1,TGTGCCAGCCGGGCGCAGCTCGGGGAGACCCAGTACTTC,CASRAQLGETQYF
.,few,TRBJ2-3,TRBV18,TGTGCCAGCTCACCACTAGAGGGGACAGATACGCAGTATTTT,CASSPLEGTDTQYF
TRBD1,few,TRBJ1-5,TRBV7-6,TGTGCCAGCAGCGCGGGACAGGGGGCGAGCCAGCCCCAGCATTTT,CASSAGQGASQPQHF
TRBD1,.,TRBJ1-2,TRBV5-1,TGCGCCAGCAGCGGGGGGGACAGTCTAGCCTATGGCTACACCTTC,CASSGGDSLAYGYTF
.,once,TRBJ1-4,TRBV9,TGTGCCAGCAGCGTAAGCGGGGATGAAAAACTGTTTTTT,CASSVSGDEKLFF
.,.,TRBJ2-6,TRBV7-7,TGTGCCAGCGGTCAACACTCTGGGGCCAACGTCCTGACTTTC,CASGQHSGANVLTF
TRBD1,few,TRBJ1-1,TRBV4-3,TGCGCCAGCAGCCAAGAAGGGACAGGGGTGACTGAAGCTTTCTTT,CASSQEGTGVTEAFF
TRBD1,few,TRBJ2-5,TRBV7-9,TGTGCCAGCAGCTTATCGGGACAGGGGGCACGGGAGACCCAGTACTTC,CASSLSGQGARETQYF
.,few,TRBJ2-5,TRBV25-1,TGTGCCAGCACCCCCAACTCAGGGTCAAGGACCCAGTACTTC,CASTPNSGSRTQYF
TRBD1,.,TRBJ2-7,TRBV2,TGTGCCAGCAGTGAAGGGACAGGGAGGACCGAGCAGTACTTC,CASSEGTGRTEQYF
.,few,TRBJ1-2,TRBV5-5,TGTGCCAGCAGCTTTCTTCCAGGCGATTCCCTCTATGGCTACACCTTC,CASSFLPGDSLYGYTF
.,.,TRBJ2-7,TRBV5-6,TGTGCCAGCAGCTTGGGTCAAGTTCGGTCATCCTACGAGCAGTACTTC,CASSLGQVRSSYEQYF
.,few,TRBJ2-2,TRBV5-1,TGCGCCAGCAGCCCCAACACGGGGGTGACCGGGGAGTTGTTTTTT,CASSPNTGVTGELFF
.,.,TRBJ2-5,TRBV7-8,TGTGCCAGCAGCTTCCTAGAACTTCGGACCCAGTACTTC,CASSFLELRTQYF
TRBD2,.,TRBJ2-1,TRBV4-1,TGCGCCAACAGCCAAGATGGGACTAGCGGGTACAATGAGCAGTTCTTC,CANSQDGTSGYNEQFF
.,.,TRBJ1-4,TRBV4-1,TGCGCCAGCAGCCAAGCCCAGGGGTTAGAAAAACTGTTTTTT,CASSQAQGLEKLFF
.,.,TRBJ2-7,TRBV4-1,TGCGCCAGCAGCCAAGTCGCTGACAGCTCCTACGAGCAGTACTTC,CASSQVADSSYEQYF
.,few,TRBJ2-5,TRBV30,TGTGCCTGGTCGACGGGGATGCGAGAGACCCAGTACTTC,CAWSTGMRETQYF
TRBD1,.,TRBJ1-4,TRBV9,TGTGCCAGCAGCGTGAGAGGGGGCGATAATGAAAAACTGTTTTTT,CASSVRGGDNEKLFF
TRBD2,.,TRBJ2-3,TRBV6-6,TGTGCCAGCAGTTACGGCGGGGGGGCGGATACGCAGTATTTT,CASSYGGGADTQYF
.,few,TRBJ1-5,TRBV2,TGTGCCAGCAGTGAGGGGACGAATCAGCCCCAGCATTTT,CASSEGTNQPQHF
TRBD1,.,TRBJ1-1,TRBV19,TGTGCCAGTAGTATAGATGACAGGGGGCTTACTGAAGCTTTCTTT,CASSIDDRGLTEAFF
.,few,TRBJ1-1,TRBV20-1,TGCAGTACTTGGGGGCGGACTGAAGCTTTCTTT,CSTWGRTEAFF
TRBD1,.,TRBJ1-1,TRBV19,TGTGCCAGTAGTCTATCGACAGGGGGGAACACTGAAGCTTTCTTT,CASSLSTGGNTEAFF
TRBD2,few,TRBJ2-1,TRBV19,TGTGCCAGCAAAGGGGGACTAGCAGACAGCTACAATGAGCAGTTCTTC,CASKGGLADSYNEQFF
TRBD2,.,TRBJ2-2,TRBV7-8,TGTGCCAGCAGCCCATCTTCAGCGGGGGCCTCCGGCGGGGAGCTGTTTTTT,CASSPSSAGASGGELFF
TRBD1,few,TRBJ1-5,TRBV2,TGTGCCAGCTCAACCGGGACAGTCAGCAATCAGCCCCAGCATTTT,CASSTGTVSNQPQHF
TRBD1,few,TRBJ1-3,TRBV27,TGTGCCAGCAGTTTATCTCGGGGACAGGGGGCAACTGGAAACACCATATATTTT,CASSLSRGQGATGNTIYF
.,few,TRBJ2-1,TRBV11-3,TGTGCCAGCAGTAAGGGAGAGGAGTACAATGAGCAGTTCTTC,CASSKGEEYNEQFF
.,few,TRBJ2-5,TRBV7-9,TGTGCCAGCAGCTTACTCGAGGAGACCCAGTACTTC,CASSLLEETQYF
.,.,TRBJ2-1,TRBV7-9,TGTGCCAGCAGCTACCTATCGGATGAGCAGTTCTTC,CASSYLSDEQFF
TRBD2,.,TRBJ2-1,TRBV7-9,TGTGCCAGCAGCTGTAATCCTAGCGGGGGGCCAGATGAGCAGTTCTTC,CASSCNPSGGPDEQFF
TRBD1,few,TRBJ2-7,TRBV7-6,TGTGCCAGCAGCATAAGGACAGGGGGCGGCGAGCAGTACTTC,CASSIRTGGGEQYF
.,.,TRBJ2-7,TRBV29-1,TGCAGCGGACCAGCGCGTGGCACCTACGAGCAGTACTTC,CSGPARGTYEQYF
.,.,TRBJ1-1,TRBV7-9,TGTGCCAGCAGCTTAGGGGACTGGATTGAAGCTTTCTTT,CASSLGDWIEAFF
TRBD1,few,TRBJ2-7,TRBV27,TGTGCCAGCAGTTACCAAGGGGGCCCCTACGAGCAGTACTTC,CASSYQGGPYEQYF